This TCR beta chain was captured in a study of control samples from healthy donors and cancer patients (dated by TCRdb to 2018 to 2021). The germline V gene (reference sequence) gives CDR1 as SGHKS and CDR2 as YYEKEE. V is cut by 0 bases and J by 3 bases, and the space between the germline ends is 19 bases. The CDR3 sequence holds 18 residues, the cysteine and phenylalanine included. Only the CDR3 portion is preserved as DNA: 54 bases, with reading frame beginning at the first base. As concerns this clone: It lacks a known antigen. No much larger clone is present one base from it, and per-base qualities are unavailable.

Library generation was performed with the immunoSEQ multiplex PCR assay. TCRdb took over this immuneACCESS table, retaining in-frame rearrangements with V and J assigned. Such tables are incomplete; in checked studies, under half of the missing clones stem from an unresolved V gene, and the remainder is unexplained. The sample has roughly 450,000 clones on record, 75% to 95% of them singletons. Together, the top ten hold 5.5% to 7.5% of the sample. This TCR derives from a man aged 40-49 years with head and neck cancer. Sequenced input: PBMCs. The chain is assembled from TRBV5-5 and TRBJ1-5; TRBD1 might be the D gene, on 5 matching bases. The CDR3 reads CASSLEFLGTAHNQPQHF. In nucleotides, the sequence is TGTGCCAGCAGCTTGGAATTCTTGGGGACGGCACACAATCAGCCCCAGCATTTT.